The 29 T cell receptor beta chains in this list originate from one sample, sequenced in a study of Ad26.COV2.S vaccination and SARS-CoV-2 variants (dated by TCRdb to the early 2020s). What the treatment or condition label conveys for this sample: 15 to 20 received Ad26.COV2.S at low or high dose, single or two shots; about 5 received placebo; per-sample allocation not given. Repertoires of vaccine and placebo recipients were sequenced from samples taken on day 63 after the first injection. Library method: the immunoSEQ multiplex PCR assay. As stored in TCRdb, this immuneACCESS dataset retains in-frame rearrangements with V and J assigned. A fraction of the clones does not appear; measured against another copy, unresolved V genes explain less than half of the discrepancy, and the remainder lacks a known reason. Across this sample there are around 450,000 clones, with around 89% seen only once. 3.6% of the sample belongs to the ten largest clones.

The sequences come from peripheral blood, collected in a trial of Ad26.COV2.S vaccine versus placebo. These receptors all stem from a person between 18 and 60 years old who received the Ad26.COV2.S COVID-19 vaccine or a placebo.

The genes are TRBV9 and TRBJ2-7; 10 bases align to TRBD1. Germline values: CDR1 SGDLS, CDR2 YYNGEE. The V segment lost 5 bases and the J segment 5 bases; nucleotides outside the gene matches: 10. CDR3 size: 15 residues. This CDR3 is CASSAWGQGLDEQYF. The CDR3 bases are TGTGCCAGCAGTGCATGGGGACAGGGGCTCGACGAGCAGTACTTC.

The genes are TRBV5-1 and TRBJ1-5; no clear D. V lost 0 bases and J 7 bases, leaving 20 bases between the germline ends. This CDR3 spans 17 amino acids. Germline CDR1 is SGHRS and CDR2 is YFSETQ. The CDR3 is CASSLGALTDHMQPQHF. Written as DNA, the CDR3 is TGCGCCAGCAGCTTGGGGGCCTTAACAGACCATATGCAGCCCCAGCATTTT.

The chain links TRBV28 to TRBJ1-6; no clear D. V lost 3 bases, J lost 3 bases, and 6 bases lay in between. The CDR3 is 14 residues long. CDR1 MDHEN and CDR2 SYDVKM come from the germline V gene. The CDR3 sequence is CASSFGDYNSPLHF. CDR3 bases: TGTGCCAGCAGTTTCGGGGACTATAATTCACCCCTCCACTTT.

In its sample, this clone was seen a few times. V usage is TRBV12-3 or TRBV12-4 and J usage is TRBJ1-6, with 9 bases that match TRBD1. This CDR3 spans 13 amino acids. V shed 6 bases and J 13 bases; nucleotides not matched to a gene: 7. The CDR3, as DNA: TGTGCCAGCAGGGGGGACAGGGCGGGGCCCCTCCACTTT. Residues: CASRGDRAGPLHF.

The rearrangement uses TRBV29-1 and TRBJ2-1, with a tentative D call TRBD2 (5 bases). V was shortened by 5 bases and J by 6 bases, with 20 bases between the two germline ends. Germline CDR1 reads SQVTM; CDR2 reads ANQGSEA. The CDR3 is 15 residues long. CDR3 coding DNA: TGCAGCGTTCGTCAGGCGAAGACTACGGGCAATGAGCAGTTCTTC. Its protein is CSVRQAKTTGNEQFF.

The CDR3 spells CASSDTSDEQFF. In DNA form, the CDR3 reads TGTGCCAGCAGCGATACTTCGGATGAGCAGTTCTTC. V gene TRBV11-3 combines with J gene TRBJ2-1; no firm D call. The V and J ends lost 5 bases and 8 bases respectively, with 10 bases between them. CDR1 SGHNT and CDR2 YENEEA come from the germline V gene. There are 12 residues in the CDR3.

The CDR3 is CAWTRKWGTYEQYF. The CDR3 nucleotides read TGTGCCTGGACCCGAAAGTGGGGGACTTACGAGCAGTACTTC. The gene calls are TRBV30 and TRBJ2-7, with a tentative D call TRBD2 (6 bases). The ends were cut back, 4 bases at V and 4 bases at J, with 17 bases in the middle. The CDR3 is 14 residues long. Per the germline V gene, CDR1 is GTSNPN and CDR2 is SVGIG (reference sequence).

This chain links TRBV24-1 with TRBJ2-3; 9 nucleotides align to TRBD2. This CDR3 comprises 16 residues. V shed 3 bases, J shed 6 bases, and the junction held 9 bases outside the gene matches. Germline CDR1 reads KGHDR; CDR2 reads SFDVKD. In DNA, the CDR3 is TGTGCCACCAGTGATATAGGGACTAGCTTTTTCGATACGCAGTATTTT. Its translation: CATSDIGTSFFDTQYF.

CDR3: CASSPGLGLYEQYF. The CDR3 DNA follows: TGTGCCAGCAGTCCGGGATTGGGGTTATACGAGCAGTACTTC. The chain links TRBV5-6 to TRBJ2-7, with a weak D call TRBD2 (5 bases). V gave up 5 bases and J gave up 4 bases, with 16 bases separating them. Per germline, CDR1 SGHDT and CDR2 YYEEEE. This CDR3 is built from 14 residues.

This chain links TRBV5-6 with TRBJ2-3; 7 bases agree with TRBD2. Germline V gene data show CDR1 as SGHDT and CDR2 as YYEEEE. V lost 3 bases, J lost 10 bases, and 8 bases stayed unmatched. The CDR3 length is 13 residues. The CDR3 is CASSWPREGPQYF. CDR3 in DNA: TGTGCCAGCAGCTGGCCCAGGGAGGGTCCGCAGTATTTT.

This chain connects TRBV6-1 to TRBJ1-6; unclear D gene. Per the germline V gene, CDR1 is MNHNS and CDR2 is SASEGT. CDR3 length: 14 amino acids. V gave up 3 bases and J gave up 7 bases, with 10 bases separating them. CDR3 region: CASSDSRLNSPLHF. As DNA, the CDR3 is TGTGCCAGCAGTGATTCAAGACTGAATTCACCCCTCCACTTT.

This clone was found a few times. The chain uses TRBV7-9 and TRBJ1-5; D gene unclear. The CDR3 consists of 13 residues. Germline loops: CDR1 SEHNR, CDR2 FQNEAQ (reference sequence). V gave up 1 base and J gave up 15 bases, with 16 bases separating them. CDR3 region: CASSLDFQGVLHF. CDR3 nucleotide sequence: TGTGCCAGCAGCTTAGATTTCCAAGGTGTGCTGCATTTT.

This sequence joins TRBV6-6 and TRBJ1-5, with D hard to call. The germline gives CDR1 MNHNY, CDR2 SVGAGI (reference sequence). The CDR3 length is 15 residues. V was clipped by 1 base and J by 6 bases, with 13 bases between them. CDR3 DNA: TGTGCCAGCAGTTACTACCATTCTTGGCGTCAGCCCCAGCATTTT. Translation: CASSYYHSWRQPQHF.

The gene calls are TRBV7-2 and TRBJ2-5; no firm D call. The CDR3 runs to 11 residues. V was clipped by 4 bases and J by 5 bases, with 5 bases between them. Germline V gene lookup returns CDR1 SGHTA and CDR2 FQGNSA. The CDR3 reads CASSSLETQYF. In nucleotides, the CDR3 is TGTGCCAGCAGCTCCTTGGAGACCCAGTACTTC. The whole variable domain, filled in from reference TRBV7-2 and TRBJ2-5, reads GAGVSQSPSNKVTEKGKDVELRCDPISGHTALYWYRQSLGQGLEFLIYFQGNSAPDKSGLPSDRFSAERTGGSVSTLTIQRTQQEDSAVYLCASSSLETQYFGPGTRLLVL.

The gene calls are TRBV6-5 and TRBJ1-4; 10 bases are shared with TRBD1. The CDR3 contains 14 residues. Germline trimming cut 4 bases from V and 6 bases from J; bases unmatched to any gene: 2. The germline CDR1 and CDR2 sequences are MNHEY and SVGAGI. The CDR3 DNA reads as TGTGCCAGCAGTTCCGACAGGGGGCATGAAAAACTGTTTTTT. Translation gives CASSSDRGHEKLFF.

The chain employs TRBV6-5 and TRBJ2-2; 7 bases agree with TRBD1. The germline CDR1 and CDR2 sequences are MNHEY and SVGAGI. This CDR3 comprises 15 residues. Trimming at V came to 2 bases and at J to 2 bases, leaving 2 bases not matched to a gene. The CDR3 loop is CASSYDRDNTGELFF. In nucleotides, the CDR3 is TGTGCCAGCAGTTACGACAGGGATAACACCGGGGAGCTGTTTTTT.

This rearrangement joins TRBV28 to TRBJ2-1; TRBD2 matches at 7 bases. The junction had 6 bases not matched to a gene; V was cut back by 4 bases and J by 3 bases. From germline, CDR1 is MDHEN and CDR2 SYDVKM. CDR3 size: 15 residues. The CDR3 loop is CASSSGGGGYNEQFF. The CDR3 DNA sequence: TGTGCCAGCAGTTCGGGGGGAGGTGGCTACAATGAGCAGTTCTTC.

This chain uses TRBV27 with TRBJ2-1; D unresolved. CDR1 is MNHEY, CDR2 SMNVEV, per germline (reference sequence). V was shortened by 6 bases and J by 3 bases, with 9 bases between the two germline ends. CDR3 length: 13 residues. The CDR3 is CASRESLYNEQFF. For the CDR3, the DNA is TGTGCCAGCAGGGAATCCCTCTACAATGAGCAGTTCTTC.

The CDR3 sequence is CASSYRSPGTSGQETQYF. In DNA form, the CDR3 reads TGTGCCAGCAGTTACAGAAGTCCCGGGACTAGCGGCCAAGAGACCCAGTACTTC. The chain carries TRBV6-2 or TRBV6-3 and TRBJ2-5; 11 bases match TRBD2. V lost 2 bases and J lost 1; bases outside the gene matches: 9. Germline CDR1 reads MNHEY; CDR2 reads SVGEGT. This CDR3 is built from 18 residues.

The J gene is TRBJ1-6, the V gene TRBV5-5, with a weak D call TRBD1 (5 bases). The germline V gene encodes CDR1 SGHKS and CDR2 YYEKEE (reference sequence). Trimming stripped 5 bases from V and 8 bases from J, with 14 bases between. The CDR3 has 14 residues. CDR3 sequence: CASSRGRGDSPLHF. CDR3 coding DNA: TGTGCCAGCAGTCGGGGCCGGGGAGATTCACCCCTCCACTTT.

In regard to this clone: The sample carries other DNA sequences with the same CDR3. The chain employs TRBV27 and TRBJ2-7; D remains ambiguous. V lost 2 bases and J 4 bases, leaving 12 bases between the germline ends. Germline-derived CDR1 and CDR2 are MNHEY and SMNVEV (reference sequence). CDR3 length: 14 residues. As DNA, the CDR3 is TGTGCCAGCAGTTTAGCCGCAGGCCCTTACGAGCAGTACTTC. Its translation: CASSLAAGPYEQYF.

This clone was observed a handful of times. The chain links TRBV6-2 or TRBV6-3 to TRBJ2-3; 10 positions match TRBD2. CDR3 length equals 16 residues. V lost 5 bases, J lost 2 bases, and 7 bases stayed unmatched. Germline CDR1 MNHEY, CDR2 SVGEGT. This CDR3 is CASSNGLAAYTDTQYF. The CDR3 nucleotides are TGTGCCAGCAGTAACGGACTAGCGGCATACACAGATACGCAGTATTTT.

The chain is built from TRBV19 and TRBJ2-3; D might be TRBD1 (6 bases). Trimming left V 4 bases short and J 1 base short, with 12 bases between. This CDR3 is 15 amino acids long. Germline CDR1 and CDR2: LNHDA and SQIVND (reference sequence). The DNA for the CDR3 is TGTGCCAGTAGTAGAGGACAGACCGGCACAGATACGCAGTATTTT. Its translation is CASSRGQTGTDTQYF. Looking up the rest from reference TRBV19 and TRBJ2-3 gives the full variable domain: DGGITQSPKYLFRKEGQNVTLSCEQNLNHDAMYWYRQDPGQGLRLIYYSQIVNDFQKGDIAEGYSVSREKKESFPLTVTSAQKNPTAFYLCASSRGQTGTDTQYFGPGTRLTVL.

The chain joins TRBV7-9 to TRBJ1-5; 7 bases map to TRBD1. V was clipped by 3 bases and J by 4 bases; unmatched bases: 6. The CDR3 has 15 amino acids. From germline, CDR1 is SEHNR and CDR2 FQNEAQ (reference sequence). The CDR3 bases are TGTGCCAGCAGCTTTTCTACAGGGGTAAATCAGCCCCAGCATTTT. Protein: CASSFSTGVNQPQHF.

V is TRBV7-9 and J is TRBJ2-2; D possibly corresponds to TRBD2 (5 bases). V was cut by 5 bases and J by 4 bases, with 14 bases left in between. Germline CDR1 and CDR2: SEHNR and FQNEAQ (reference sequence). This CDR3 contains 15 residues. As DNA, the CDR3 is TGTGCCAGCAGCCCGACCGAGGGAGTCACCGGGGAGCTGTTTTTT. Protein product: CASSPTEGVTGELFF.

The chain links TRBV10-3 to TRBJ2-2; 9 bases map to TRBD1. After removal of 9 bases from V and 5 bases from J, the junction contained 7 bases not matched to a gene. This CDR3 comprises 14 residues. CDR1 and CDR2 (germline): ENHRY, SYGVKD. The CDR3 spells CAIRTGDETGELFF. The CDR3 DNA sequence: TGTGCCATAAGGACAGGGGATGAGACCGGGGAGCTGTTTTTT.

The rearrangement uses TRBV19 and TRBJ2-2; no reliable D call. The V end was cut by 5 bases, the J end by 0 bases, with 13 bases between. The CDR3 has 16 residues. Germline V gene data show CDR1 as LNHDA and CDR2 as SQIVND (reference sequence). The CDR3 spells CASSARYVANTGELFF. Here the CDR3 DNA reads TGTGCCAGTAGTGCCCGGTATGTCGCGAACACCGGGGAGCTGTTTTTT.

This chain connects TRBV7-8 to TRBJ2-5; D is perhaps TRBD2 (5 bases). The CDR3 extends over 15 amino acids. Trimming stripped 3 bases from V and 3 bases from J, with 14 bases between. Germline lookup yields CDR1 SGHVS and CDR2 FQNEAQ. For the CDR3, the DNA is TGTGCCAGCAGCTTCACTTCTAGGACTGAAGAGACCCAGTACTTC. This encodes CASSFTSRTEETQYF. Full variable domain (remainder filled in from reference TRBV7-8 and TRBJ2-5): GAGVSQSPRYKVAKRGQDVALRCDPISGHVSLFWYQQALGQGPEFLTYFQNEAQLDKSGLPSDRFFAERPEGSVSTLKIQRTQQEDSAVYLCASSFTSRTEETQYFGPGTRLLVL.

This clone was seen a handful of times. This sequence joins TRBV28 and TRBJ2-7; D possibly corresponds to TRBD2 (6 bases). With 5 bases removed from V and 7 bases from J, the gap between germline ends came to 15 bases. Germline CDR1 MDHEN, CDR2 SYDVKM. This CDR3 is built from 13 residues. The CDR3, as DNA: TGTGCCAGCAGTACCGCCGGGGGTGAGGAGCAGTACTTC. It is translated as CASSTAGGEEQYF.